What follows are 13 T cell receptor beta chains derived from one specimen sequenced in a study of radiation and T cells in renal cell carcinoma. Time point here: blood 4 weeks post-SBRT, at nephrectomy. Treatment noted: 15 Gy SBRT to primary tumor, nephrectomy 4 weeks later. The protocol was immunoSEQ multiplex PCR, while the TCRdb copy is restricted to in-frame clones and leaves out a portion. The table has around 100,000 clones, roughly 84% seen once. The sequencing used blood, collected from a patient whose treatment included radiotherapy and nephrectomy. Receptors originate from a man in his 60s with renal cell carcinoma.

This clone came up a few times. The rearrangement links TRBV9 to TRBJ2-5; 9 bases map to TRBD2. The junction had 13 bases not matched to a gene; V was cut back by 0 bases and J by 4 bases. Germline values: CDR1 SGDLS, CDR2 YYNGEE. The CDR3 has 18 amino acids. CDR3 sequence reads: CASSVAIAGANRGETQYF. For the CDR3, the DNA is TGTGCCAGCAGCGTAGCAATAGCGGGAGCCAATCGGGGAGAGACCCAGTACTTC.

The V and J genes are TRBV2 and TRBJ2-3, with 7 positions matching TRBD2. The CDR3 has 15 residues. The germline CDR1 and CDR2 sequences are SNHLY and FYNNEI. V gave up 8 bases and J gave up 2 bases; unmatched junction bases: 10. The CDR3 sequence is CASFRQGGSTDTQYF. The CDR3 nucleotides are TGTGCCAGCTTTCGGCAGGGAGGGTCCACAGATACGCAGTATTTT.

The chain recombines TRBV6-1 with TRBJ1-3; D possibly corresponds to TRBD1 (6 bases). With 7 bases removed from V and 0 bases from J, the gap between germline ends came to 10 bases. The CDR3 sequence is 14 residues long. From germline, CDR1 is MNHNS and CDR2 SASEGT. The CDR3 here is CASKRTASGNTIYF. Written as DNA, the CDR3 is TGTGCCAGCAAACGGACAGCCTCTGGAAACACCATATATTTT.

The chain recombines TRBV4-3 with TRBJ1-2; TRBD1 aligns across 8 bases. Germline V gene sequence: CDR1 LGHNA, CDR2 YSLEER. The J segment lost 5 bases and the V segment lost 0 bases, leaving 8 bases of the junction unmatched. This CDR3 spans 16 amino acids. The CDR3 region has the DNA TGCGCCAGCAGCCAAGATCCAGGGGGCGTTAATTATGGCTACACCTTC. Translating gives CASSQDPGGVNYGYTF.

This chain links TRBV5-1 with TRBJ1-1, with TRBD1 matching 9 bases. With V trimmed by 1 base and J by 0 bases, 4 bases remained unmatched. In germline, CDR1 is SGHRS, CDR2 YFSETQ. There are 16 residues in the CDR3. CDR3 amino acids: CASSLRTGAMNTEAFF. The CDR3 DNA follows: TGCGCCAGCAGCTTGAGGACAGGGGCAATGAACACTGAAGCTTTCTTT.

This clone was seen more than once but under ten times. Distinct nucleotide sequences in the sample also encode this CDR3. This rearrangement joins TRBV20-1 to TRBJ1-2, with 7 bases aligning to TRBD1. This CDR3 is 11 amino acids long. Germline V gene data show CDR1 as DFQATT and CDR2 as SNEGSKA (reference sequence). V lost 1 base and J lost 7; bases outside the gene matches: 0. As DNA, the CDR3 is TGCAGTGCTAGAGCAGGGGGTGGCTACACCTTC. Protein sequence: CSARAGGGYTF.

CDR3 coding DNA: TGTGCCAGTAGTATAGGCGGCGGCCAAGAGACCCAGTACTTC. This translates into CASSIGGGQETQYF. This chain connects TRBV19 to TRBJ2-5; D gene uncertain. Germline V gives CDR1 LNHDA, CDR2 SQIVND (reference sequence). Trimming stripped 1 base from V and 1 base from J, with 7 bases between. The CDR3 contains 14 residues.

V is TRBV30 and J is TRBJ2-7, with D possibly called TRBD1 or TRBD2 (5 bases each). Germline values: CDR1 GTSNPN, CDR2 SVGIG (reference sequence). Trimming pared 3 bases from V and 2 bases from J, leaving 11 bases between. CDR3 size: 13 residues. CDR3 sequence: CAWSRGGTYEQYF. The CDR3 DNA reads TGTGCCTGGAGCCGTGGGGGTACCTACGAGCAGTACTTC.

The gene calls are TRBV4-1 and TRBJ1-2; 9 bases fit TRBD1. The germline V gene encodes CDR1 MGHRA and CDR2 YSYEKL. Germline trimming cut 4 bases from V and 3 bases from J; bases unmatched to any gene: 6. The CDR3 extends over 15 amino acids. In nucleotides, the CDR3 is TGCGCCAGCAGCCTGGAGGGACAGGGCGACTATGGCTACACCTTC. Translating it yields CASSLEGQGDYGYTF.

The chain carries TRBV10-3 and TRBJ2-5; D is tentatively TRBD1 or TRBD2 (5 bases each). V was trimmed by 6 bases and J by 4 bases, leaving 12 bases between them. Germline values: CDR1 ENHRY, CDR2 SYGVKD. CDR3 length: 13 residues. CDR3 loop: CAISPGQGETQYF. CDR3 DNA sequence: TGTGCCATCAGCCCGGGGCAGGGAGAGACCCAGTACTTC.

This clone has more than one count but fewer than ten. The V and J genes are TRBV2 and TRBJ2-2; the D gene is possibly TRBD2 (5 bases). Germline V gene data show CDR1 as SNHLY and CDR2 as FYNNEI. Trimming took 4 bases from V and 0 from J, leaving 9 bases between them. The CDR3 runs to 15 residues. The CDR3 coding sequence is TGTGCCAGCAGTGTTAGGACTTCGAACACCGGGGAGCTGTTTTTT. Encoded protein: CASSVRTSNTGELFF.

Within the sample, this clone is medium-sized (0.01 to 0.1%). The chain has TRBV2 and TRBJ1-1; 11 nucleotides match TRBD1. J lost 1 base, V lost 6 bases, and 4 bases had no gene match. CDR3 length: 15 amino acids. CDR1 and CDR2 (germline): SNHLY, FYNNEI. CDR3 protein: CASRGQGGSNTEAFF. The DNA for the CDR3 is TGTGCCAGCAGGGGACAGGGGGGATCGAACACTGAAGCTTTCTTT.

Written as DNA, the CDR3 is TGTGCCAGTAGTGCCCCGAACAGGGTTGACGAGCAGTACTTC. It codes for CASSAPNRVDEQYF. This rearrangement joins TRBV19 to TRBJ2-7; D perhaps matches TRBD1 (6 bases). Germline assignment: CDR1 LNHDA and CDR2 SQIVND (reference sequence). The CDR3 covers 14 residues. V shed 5 bases and J shed 5 bases, with 16 bases lying between them.